This T cell receptor beta chain stems from a study of blood T cell repertoires in COVID-19. In the source study's methods: Reference gene primers were amplified, and this amplification served to estimate nucleated cell counts. Generated by immunoSEQ multiplex PCR, the TCRdb table keeps only in-frame clones and is missing some. V and J calls and clone size are those listed in that table; D and trimming were worked out from the DNA. The table records roughly 120,000 clones, roughly 87% of them present only once. This CDR3 is 16 amino acids long. V lost 7 bases and J lost 3; bases outside the gene matches: 10. Looked up from germline, CDR1 is LNHDA and CDR2 is SQIVND (reference sequence).

The chain combines TRBV19 with TRBJ1-4, with TRBD1 matching 8 bases. The sample was peripheral blood. This TCR was recovered from a human donor in a cohort sampled during active COVID-19. CDR3 sequence: CASTSTRTGPNEKLFF. CDR3 bases: TGTGCCAGTACCTCCACTCGGACAGGGCCTAATGAAAAACTGTTTTTT.